Listed below are T cell receptor beta chains from one sample, sequenced in a study of OX40 agonist ivuxolimab in advanced cancers. Measured with immunoSEQ multiplex PCR; TCRdb has only the in-frame clones, and not every one. Here the sample spans approximately 55,000 clones, around 90% being singletons. Sample: CD4+ or CD8+ T cells sorted from blood, taken in a trial of the OX40 agonist ivuxolimab. These receptors were obtained from an adult with an advanced solid tumor such as melanoma, head and neck, liver or kidney cancer. Each CDR3 is given with its conserved first and last residue. D genes are given only for firm matches. Size is omitted from some rows. Given values are once, few, many or a class for expanded clones.

- TRBJ2-3 TRBD2 TRBV25-1 TGTGCCAGCCGGACTAGCGGGAGCACAGATACGCAGTATTTT CASRTSGSTDTQYF
few TRBJ1-3 - TRBV6-6 TGTGCCAGCTTGAGTCGCAGCCGCTCTGGAAACACCATATATTTT CASLSRSRSGNTIYF
once TRBJ1-5 - TRBV6-5 TGTGCCAGCAGCCCCCCAGCAGGGAAAGGGCAGCCCCAGCATTTT CASSPPAGKGQPQHF
- TRBJ2-1 TRBD2 TRBV6-6 TGTGCCAGCAGAAGCACTAGCGGGAGACTCGATGAGCAGTTCTTC CASRSTSGRLDEQFF
- TRBJ2-3 - TRBV19 TGTGCCAGTAGTATAGATGGGGGGAGCAGCCCAGATACGCAGTATTTT CASSIDGGSSPDTQYF
- TRBJ2-7 - TRBV6-5 TGTGCCAGCAGTAGGGATCTTCTTTCCTACGAGCAGTACTTC CASSRDLLSYEQYF
- TRBJ2-7 TRBD1 TRBV6-6 TGTGCCAGCAGTCCGGGACAGGGGATTTATGAGCAGTACTTC CASSPGQGIYEQYF
once TRBJ2-7 - TRBV7-2 TGTGCCAGCAGCCCCGCGCCCCGAGGGGAATACGAGCAGTACTTC CASSPAPRGEYEQYF
- TRBJ2-7 TRBD2 TRBV10-2 TGCGCCAGCAGCAAGGGACTAGCGGGAGGTTTCTCCTACGAGCAGTACTTC CASSKGLAGGFSYEQYF
- TRBJ2-3 - TRBV2 TGTGCCAGCAGTGAACGGCCAAGCACAGATACGCAGTATTTT CASSERPSTDTQYF
few TRBJ1-6 - TRBV7-9 TGTGCCAGCAGCTTAGCGCAGGGGAGGCATTCACCCCTCCACTTT CASSLAQGRHSPLHF
- TRBJ2-6 TRBD1 TRBV5-1 TGCGCCAGCAGCCGGACAGGGGTCAACGTCCTGACTTTC CASSRTGVNVLTF
- TRBJ1-2 - TRBV28 TGTGCCAGCAGTCCCGGGACCCTTAGTTATGGCTACACCTTC CASSPGTLSYGYTF
- TRBJ2-1 TRBD2 TRBV7-2 TGTGCCAGCAGCTTAAACCTAGCGGTTACCTACAATGAGCAGTTCTTC CASSLNLAVTYNEQFF
- TRBJ2-1 TRBD1 TRBV6-6 TGTGCCAGCAGTTACGACAGGGGGAATGAGCAGTTCTTC CASSYDRGNEQFF
- TRBJ1-3 TRBD1 TRBV6-1 TGTGCCAGCACCCGAGGGGACAGTTGTTTT CASTRGDSCF
- TRBJ2-1 TRBD2 TRBV5-1 TGCGCCAGCAGCTATCGGGAGGGTTCCTACAATGAGCAGTTCTTC CASSYREGSYNEQFF
- TRBJ2-5 - TRBV16 TGTGCCAGCAGCCCGGGCCGTCAGTCCAGGGCACTGGAAGAGACCCAGTACTTC CASSPGRQSRALEETQYF
- TRBJ2-7 TRBD2 TRBV10-1 TGCGCCAGCAGTGAGGGCGGGAGCTCCTACGAGCAGTACTTC CASSEGGSSYEQYF
- TRBJ2-3 TRBD1 TRBV9 TGTGCCAGCAGCGTGGAACCGGGACAGGGGGCCACAGATACGCAGTATTTT CASSVEPGQGATDTQYF
- TRBJ2-7 - TRBV28 TGTGCCAGCACCAAACGCGGACTATCAGGGGTCCTAGGCTACGAGCAGTACTTC CASTKRGLSGVLGYEQYF
once TRBJ2-7 TRBD1 TRBV9 TGTGCCAGCAGCGCGGGACAGCGAGCCTACGAGCAGTACTTC CASSAGQRAYEQYF
- TRBJ2-5 - TRBV28 TGTGCCAGCAGTTTCACCGGGACGCCTCAAGAGACCCAGTACTTC CASSFTGTPQETQYF
few TRBJ2-7 - TRBV20-1 TGCAGCGGACAAAAGGGGAACGAGCAGTACTTC CSGQKGNEQYF
- TRBJ2-1 - TRBV9 TGTGCCAGCAGCGTAGGTGGCAACCTCTACAATGAGCAGTTCTTC CASSVGGNLYNEQFF